This TCR beta chain was retrieved from a study of beta chain features in type 1 diabetes. Reverse transcription of all isolated RNA meant that expressed TCRB transcripts were sequenced. The protocol was immunoSEQ multiplex PCR, while the TCRdb copy is restricted to in-frame clones and leaves out a portion. The data show 600,000 to 700,000 clones, about an eighth seen once. Overall study results and limits: Moderate yet significant TCRB CDR3 shortening was seen in Type 1 diabetes patients in all four CD4+ subsets. The naive, central memory and Treg TCRB repertoires showed an apparent similarity that was greater among patients than among healthy donors. Type 1 diabetes patients showed fewer insertions and more deletions at VDJ junctions.

Every sorted population was more than 95% pure. CDR3 length: 16 residues. The V segment lost 4 bases and the J segment 2 bases; nucleotides outside the gene matches: 9. CDR1 is SGDLS, CDR2 YYNGEE, per germline. This clone was seen more than once but under ten times. As yet, its antigen is unknown. This TCR came from a man younger than 35 with type 1 diabetes. Sequenced input: naive CD4+ T cells from blood. This chain connects TRBV9 to TRBJ1-1; 9 nucleotides agree with TRBD1. CDR3 bases: TGTGCCAGCAGCCCTCATGGACAGGGGTTTAACACTGAAGCTTTCTTT. Its translation is CASSPHGQGFNTEAFF.